This TCR beta chain derives from a study of human T cells and chemical hapten exposure. About the research overall: Per-sample TCR yield variation was attributed mainly to small pooled library volume differences.

A remark on this clonotype: What it binds is unknown.

Study-level findings and limits: There was no change with DPC sensitization in TCRs above 1 in 1000 frequency.

Individual cDNA molecules (in the library) carried attached unique molecular identifiers. Authors' methods: The number of TCRs in each sample had a median of about 100,000 and spanned roughly 23,224 to 750,000. Each CDR3 protein gets one entry after TCRdb re-called the RACE reads with MiXCR. Clone size and V and J calls follow TCRdb, not the original study. The table includes approximately 34,000 distinct CDR3 sequences, roughly 5.4% detected once. After removal of 6 bases from V and 6 bases from J, the junction contained 15 bases not matched to a gene. The CDR3 has 17 residues. CDR1 and CDR2 (germline): WSHSY, SAAADI. Stated time point: healthy volunteer bleed at 6 weeks. Unseparated into fractions, whole blood served as the source from which total RNA was extracted.

Input material: whole blood. The clonotype was recovered from a human donor in good health. Some clones in this sample may be carry-over from other donors' samples. The genes are TRBV10-2 and TRBJ1-2; 11 bases align to TRBD1. This CDR3 is CASSVGGTGQGAHGYTF. The CDR3 DNA is TGCGCCAGCAGCGTAGGGGGGACAGGACAGGGGGCGCATGGCTACACCTTC.